The rows below give T cell receptor beta chains drawn from one sample of a study of identical twins. TCRdb used MiXCR to reprocess the 5' RACE reads, holding one entry per CDR3 protein. The repertoire includes 750,000 to 950,000 distinct CDR3 sequences, 9% to 15% of them detected once, and around 1.6% sits in the top ten. The same data also contributed to another study, on yellow fever vaccine responses in identical twins.

The source material was PBMCs. These receptors were obtained from a woman aged 18-35 years in good health. The CDR3 runs from the conserved cysteine through the conserved F or W. The D gene is left open where the match is weak. For some rows the clone size is stated as once, few or many, or as a class when expanded; others skip it.

d_call	v_call	j_call	clone_size	cdr3_nt	cdr3_aa
.	TRBV14	TRBJ2-5	few	TGTGCCAGCAGACTAACAGGGTCGGAGACCCAGTACTTC	CASRLTGSETQYF
TRBD2	TRBV7-8	TRBJ2-1	.	TGTGCCAGCAGCTTATATCGGGGGGTCTTGAATGAGCAGTTCTTC	CASSLYRGVLNEQFF
.	TRBV29-1	TRBJ2-1	few	TGCAGCGTTTCAGACAACTACAATGAGCAGTTCTTC	CSVSDNYNEQFF
.	TRBV7-3	TRBJ2-3	.	TGTGCCAGCAGAGAGATCGGCAGCGGTGGCACGCAGTATTTT	CASREIGSGGTQYF
.	TRBV5-5	TRBJ2-1	.	TGTGCCAGCAACCCGGAGTCTCCCGCCTCCTACAATGAGCAGTTCTTC	CASNPESPASYNEQFF
.	TRBV6-1	TRBJ1-3	few	TGTGCCAGCAGCGCAGGGGTTCAGGGAAACACCATATATTTT	CASSAGVQGNTIYF
.	TRBV3-1	TRBJ2-7	.	TGTGCCACCACCTTAAGGGGGGAGAGCTACGAGCAGTACTTC	CATTLRGESYEQYF
TRBD2	TRBV10-3	TRBJ2-4	few	TGTGCCATCGGGGCGGGAGGGCCCCAGGGGGAAGCCAAAAACATTCAGTACTTC	CAIGAGGPQGEAKNIQYF
.	TRBV28	TRBJ1-2	.	TGTGCCAGCAGTTTAGGGCGTAACTACACCTTC	CASSLGRNYTF
.	TRBV2	TRBJ1-5	few	TGTGCCAGCAGTGAGCGCGGCCCAGGCAATCAGCCCCAGCATTTT	CASSERGPGNQPQHF
.	TRBV12-3/TRBV12-4	TRBJ2-5	many	TGTGCCAGCAGCACCGGGGGTTTCCAGGGGCGTTCAGCGGAGACCCAGTACTTC	CASSTGGFQGRSAETQYF
.	TRBV12-3/TRBV12-4	TRBJ1-5	many	TGTGCCAGCAGTTCGGGTCAATTGGGCAATCAGCCCCAGCATTTT	CASSSGQLGNQPQHF
TRBD1	TRBV2	TRBJ2-3	.	TGTGCCAGAACGACGGACAGGGCGGGTACGCAGTATTTT	CARTTDRAGTQYF
TRBD1	TRBV7-9	TRBJ1-1	many	TGTGCCAGCAGCTTATCAGGGACAGTGAACACTGAAGCTTTCTTT	CASSLSGTVNTEAFF
.	TRBV7-3	TRBJ2-1	.	TGTGCCAGCAGCCGGACGGGTCGCTCCTACAATGAGCAGTTCTTC	CASSRTGRSYNEQFF
TRBD2	TRBV9	TRBJ2-7	few	TGTGCCAGCAGCGTAGATGTAGCGGGGTACGTGCAGTACTTC	CASSVDVAGYVQYF
TRBD1	TRBV25-1	TRBJ1-4	.	TGTGCCAGCAGTGATCTTGGACAGGGCGAGGAAAAACTGTTTTTT	CASSDLGQGEEKLFF
.	TRBV19	TRBJ2-2	once	TGTGCCAGTAGTACATGGGGTGCGTACACCGGGGAGCTGTTTTTT	CASSTWGAYTGELFF
TRBD2	TRBV5-1	TRBJ2-1	.	TGCGCCAGCAGCTTGTTGGGACTAGCTCTGTCAGGCCACAATGAGCAGTTCTTC	CASSLLGLALSGHNEQFF
.	TRBV9	TRBJ2-6	.	TGTGCCAGCAGCACTCAGAGGTTCTCTGGGGCCAACGTCCTGACTTTC	CASSTQRFSGANVLTF
TRBD1	TRBV2	TRBJ1-2	few	TGTGCCAGCACACCACAGGGGTCCTATGGCTACACCTTC	CASTPQGSYGYTF
.	TRBV6-1	TRBJ1-1	few	TGTGCCAGCAGCCGTACCACAGCGAACACTGAAGCTTTCTTT	CASSRTTANTEAFF
TRBD1	TRBV12-3/TRBV12-4	TRBJ1-6	.	TGTGCCAGCAGAGCCGGGACAGGAATTCATTCACCCCTCCACTTT	CASRAGTGIHSPLHF
TRBD2	TRBV12-3/TRBV12-4	TRBJ2-4	few	TGTGCCAGCAGGACTAGCGGCAAAAACATTCAGTACTTC	CASRTSGKNIQYF
.	TRBV4-2	TRBJ2-1	few	TGTGCCAGCAGCCTCTCTCCCACCCGGGACAGGGGGTTGACTAGCGGGAGTTCAGGTGAGCAGTTCTTC	CASSLSPTRDRGLTSGSSGEQFF
TRBD1	TRBV10-3	TRBJ1-2	few	TGTGCCATCAGGACAGGGACCTATGGCTACACCTTC	CAIRTGTYGYTF
TRBD1	TRBV6-1	TRBJ2-5	once	TGTGCCAGCAGAGACCTCGGTGGACAGGGGCAAGAGACCCAGTACTTC	CASRDLGGQGQETQYF
TRBD1	TRBV20-1	TRBJ1-3	.	TGCAGTGCTACCCTCGACAGGGCCTATGGAAACACCATATATTTT	CSATLDRAYGNTIYF
.	TRBV20-1	TRBJ2-1	.	TGCAGTGCTAGTGGTCACAATGAGCAGTTCTTC	CSASGHNEQFF
.	TRBV24-1	TRBJ1-5	many	TGTGCCACCCAGGGTGGGGGTTGGAATCAGCCCCAGCATTTT	CATQGGGWNQPQHF
.	TRBV25-1	TRBJ1-4	few	TGTGCCAGCAGTGACGGGACACGAGGTGAAAAACTGTTTTTT	CASSDGTRGEKLFF
.	TRBV6-1	TRBJ2-7	.	TGTGCCAGCAGTCATACTGGATCGAACTACGAGCAGTACTTC	CASSHTGSNYEQYF
TRBD2	TRBV20-1	TRBJ2-3	few	TGCAGTGCTAGCGCTAGCGGGAGGCCAGATACGCAGTATTTT	CSASASGRPDTQYF
TRBD1	TRBV25-1	TRBJ1-6	few	TGTGCCAGCAGTGACCGCAGGGGGTTTTCACCCCTCCACTTT	CASSDRRGFSPLHF
TRBD1	TRBV20-1	TRBJ2-5	few	TGCAGTGCAACGAGGAACAGGGGGCCTGGGGGGGCCCAGTACTTC	CSATRNRGPGGAQYF
.	TRBV4-1	TRBJ2-7	many	TGCGCCAGCACGGGGCCCTCCTACGAGCAGTACTTC	CASTGPSYEQYF
TRBD2	TRBV20-1	TRBJ2-3	many	TGCAGTGCTCGGGACTACTCAGAGGCCTTCGGTACGCAGTATTTT	CSARDYSEAFGTQYF
TRBD2	TRBV7-2	TRBJ2-5	.	TGTGCCAGCAGCTTATCTGGCCCCAGGACTAGCCAAGAGACCCAGTACTTC	CASSLSGPRTSQETQYF
TRBD2	TRBV27	TRBJ2-5	many	TGTGCCAGCAGTTTCAGCGGGAGGGGAGGGGAGACCCAGTACTTC	CASSFSGRGGETQYF
.	TRBV12-3/TRBV12-4	TRBJ2-7	.	TGTGCCAGCAGTCTACGCTCGGGGGACGAGCAGTACTTC	CASSLRSGDEQYF
TRBD1	TRBV6-5	TRBJ2-7	many	TGTGCCAGCAGTTCGCTGGGACAGAAAAACTACGAGCAGTACTTC	CASSSLGQKNYEQYF
.	TRBV23-1	TRBJ2-1	.	TGCGCCAGCAGTCGGACGGCGATCCTCTACAATGAGCAGTTCTTC	CASSRTAILYNEQFF
.	TRBV29-1	TRBJ2-7	.	TGCAGCGTAGCAACGAGGGGCCGGGTCGGCGAGCAGTACTTC	CSVATRGRVGEQYF
TRBD2	TRBV15	TRBJ2-3	few	TGTGCCACCAGCGGGTGGGGCGGGGGGACAGATACGCAGTATTTT	CATSGWGGGTDTQYF
.	TRBV6-1	TRBJ2-7	many	TGTGCCAGCAGTGGTACAGGAAGGGGCTACGAGCAGTACTTC	CASSGTGRGYEQYF
.	TRBV3-1	TRBJ2-1	few	TGTGCCAGCAGCCAACAGGCGCCCTACAATGAGCAGTTCTTC	CASSQQAPYNEQFF
TRBD1	TRBV6-5	TRBJ1-5	many	TGTGCCAGCAGTTGGACCGACAGGGGTATTGAGCCCCAGCATTTT	CASSWTDRGIEPQHF
.	TRBV7-9	TRBJ1-2	many	TGTGCCAGCAGCTTAGTAAAAGGGGTCTTGATCTATGGCTACACCTTC	CASSLVKGVLIYGYTF
.	TRBV10-3	TRBJ2-2	few	TGTGCCATCAGTGAGCTACCTCACACCGGGGAGCTGTTTTTT	CAISELPHTGELFF
TRBD1	TRBV5-1	TRBJ2-2	.	TGCGCCAGCAGCTTGGCCCCGGGACAGGGGGCGGACGGGGAGCTGTTTTTT	CASSLAPGQGADGELFF